This TCR beta chain was identified during a study of T cell changes during pregnancy in multiple sclerosis. This CDR3 is 14 amino acids long. V trimming: 0 bases; J trimming: 0 bases; junction bases outside the gene matches: 2. Germline V gene data show CDR1 as SQVTM and CDR2 as ANQGSEA. TCRdb's copy holds only in-frame clones and misses some; the assay was immunoSEQ multiplex PCR. The sample holds some 70,000 clones; around 94% are singletons and the top ten take 3%. The sample consisted of CD8+ T cells from peripheral blood mononuclear cells, taken in the third trimester of pregnancy. The J gene is TRBJ2-7, the V gene TRBV29-1; TRBD2 agrees at 7 bases. The receptor was isolated from a female donor in good health, enrolled as a control in a pregnancy study. The CDR3 here is CSVEEAGSSYEQYF. The CDR3 coding sequence is TGCAGCGTTGAAGAAGCGGGGAGCTCCTACGAGCAGTACTTC.